What follows are 23 T cell receptor beta chains derived from one specimen sequenced in a study of PD-L1 blockade in urothelial cancer. Time point reported: pretreatment peripheral blood. Clones were read by immunoSEQ multiplex PCR, and TCRdb kept only the in-frame ones, dropping some. The profile shows tens of thousands of clones, around 74% of them singletons. The sequences come from PBMCs, collected around atezolizumab (anti-PD-L1) treatment. Receptors originate from a man between 65 and 85 years old with urothelial cancer.

This clone has a handful of counts. The genes are TRBV7-6 and TRBJ1-2; D might be TRBD1 (6 bases). Germline CDR1 SGHVS, CDR2 FNYEAQ. Trimming pared 1 base from V and 4 bases from J, leaving 7 bases between. This CDR3 contains 13 residues. The CDR3 sequence is CASSLGGGYGYTF. CDR3 in DNA: TGTGCCAGCAGCTTAGGAGGGGGCTATGGCTACACCTTC. Full variable domain (rest looked up from reference TRBV7-6 and TRBJ1-2): GAGVSQSPRYKVTKRGQDVALRCDPISGHVSLYWYRQALGQGPEFLTYFNYEAQQDKSGLPNDRFSAERPEGSISTLTIQRTEQRDSAMYRCASSLGGGYGYTFGSGTRLTVV.

The chain combines TRBV5-4 with TRBJ2-5; D gene ambiguous. The CDR3 has 13 residues. Between the trimmed V and J ends, which lost 1 base and 5 bases, there was a span of 9 bases. CDR1 SGHNT and CDR2 YYREEE come from the germline V gene (reference sequence). CDR3 protein: CASSLLLSETQYF. In nucleotides, the CDR3 is TGTGCCAGCAGCTTGCTTCTTTCCGAGACCCAGTACTTC.

This chain links TRBV28 with TRBJ1-2, with a weak D call TRBD1 (6 bases). CDR1 and CDR2 (germline): MDHEN, SYDVKM. With 3 bases removed from V and 5 bases from J, the gap between germline ends came to 16 bases. This CDR3 spans 15 amino acids. The CDR3 nucleotides are TGTGCCAGCAGTTTTTTGGGGGGGGCGCGGTATGGCTACACCTTC. This gives the protein CASSFLGGARYGYTF.

This clone was seen ten or more times. V is TRBV12-5 and J is TRBJ2-5; 9 positions agree with TRBD1. V lost 1 base to trimming and J lost 5 bases; unmatched junction nucleotides: 5. Germline V gene sequence: CDR1 LGHNT, CDR2 FRNRAP. The CDR3 is made up of 15 amino acids. For the CDR3, the DNA is TGTGCTAGTGGTTTGGCAGGGACAGGGATCGAGACCCAGTACTTC. Translated, it gives CASGLAGTGIETQYF.

The chain carries TRBV19 and TRBJ2-6, with D perhaps TRBD1 (5 bases). CDR1 and CDR2 (germline): LNHDA, SQIVND (reference sequence). The CDR3 length is 15 residues. V lost 1 base and J lost 2, with 6 bases in between. The CDR3 sequence: CASSIVGAGANVLTF. CDR3 in DNA: TGTGCCAGTAGTATAGTAGGGGCTGGGGCCAACGTCCTGACTTTC. Filled out from reference TRBV19 and TRBJ2-6, the complete variable domain reads DGGITQSPKYLFRKEGQNVTLSCEQNLNHDAMYWYRQDPGQGLRLIYYSQIVNDFQKGDIAEGYSVSREKKESFPLTVTSAQKNPTAFYLCASSIVGAGANVLTFGAGSRLTVL.

The chain is built from TRBV9 and TRBJ2-5; 7 nucleotides match TRBD2. The CDR3 contains 15 residues. With 4 bases clipped from V and 0 bases from J, the junction kept 6 bases outside the gene matches. Germline V gene sequence: CDR1 SGDLS, CDR2 YYNGEE. CDR3 bases: TGTGCCAGCAGCCTTCAGGCGGGGGACCAAGAGACCCAGTACTTC. Translated: CASSLQAGDQETQYF.

The rearrangement links TRBV5-1 to TRBJ2-7; the match to TRBD1 covers 7 bases. CDR1 and CDR2 (germline): SGHRS, YFSETQ. The CDR3 loop spans 15 amino acids. V dropped 0 bases and J dropped 2; count of bases not matched to a gene: 5. As DNA, the CDR3 is TGCGCCAGCAGCTTGGCGGGGACAGACCCCTACGAGCAGTACTTC. It is translated as CASSLAGTDPYEQYF. The complete variable domain, with remaining parts taken from reference TRBV5-1 and TRBJ2-7, reads KAGVTQTPRYLIKTRGQQVTLSCSPISGHRSVSWYQQTPGQGLQFLFEYFSETQRNKGNFPGRFSGRQFSNSRSEMNVSTLELGDSALYLCASSLAGTDPYEQYFGPGTRLTVT.

This clone was observed a single time. V and J are TRBV29-1 and TRBJ1-2; TRBD1 agrees at 9 bases. Trimming took 6 bases from V and 2 from J; bases not matched to a gene: 4. Per the germline V gene, CDR1 is SQVTM and CDR2 is ANQGSEA. The CDR3 has 13 amino acids. The CDR3 region has the DNA TGCAGCGTCGGACAGGGGAAGAACTATGGCTACACCTTC. Translating it yields CSVGQGKNYGYTF.

Regarding this clone: Other DNA sequences in the same sample also yield this CDR3. V and J are TRBV5-1 and TRBJ1-1; the D gene is possibly TRBD1 (5 bases). Trimming took off 1 base at V and 1 base at J, with 5 bases between the two ends. There are 13 residues in the CDR3. Germline values: CDR1 SGHRS, CDR2 YFSETQ. CDR3 DNA: TGCGCCAGCAGCTTGACAGGGAACACTGAAGCTTTCTTT. Protein sequence: CASSLTGNTEAFF.

The chain couples TRBV9 to TRBJ2-1, with TRBD1 identical over 7 bases. CDR3 length: 16 amino acids. Trimming cost V 0 bases and J 4 bases; bases outside gene matches: 7. The germline V gene encodes CDR1 SGDLS and CDR2 YYNGEE. The CDR3 nucleotides read TGTGCCAGCAGCGTAGAAGAGGGGGCTAAGTACAATGAGCAGTTCTTC. It translates to CASSVEEGAKYNEQFF.

The gene calls are TRBV18 and TRBJ2-4; 12 bases agree with TRBD1. The CDR3 extends over 16 amino acids. The V and J ends lost 3 bases and 8 bases, in that order; junction bases with no gene match: 8. CDR1 and CDR2 (germline): KGHSH, LQKENI. The CDR3 here is CASSPTGTGGQDIQYF. CDR3 coding DNA: TGTGCCAGCTCACCTACCGGGACAGGGGGCCAGGACATTCAGTACTTC.

This chain connects TRBV19 to TRBJ1-5, with 7 nucleotides matching TRBD1. The CDR3 consists of 15 residues. Germline CDR1 LNHDA, CDR2 SQIVND (reference sequence). The V segment lost 5 bases and the J segment 4 bases; nucleotides outside the gene matches: 8. The CDR3, as DNA: TGTGCCAGTAGTCGGGAGGGGGCCGCTAATCAGCCCCAGCATTTT. Its translation: CASSREGAANQPQHF.

This clone was picked up a small number of times. This chain uses TRBV5-5 with TRBJ2-5; 8 bases are a match to TRBD1. The CDR3 spans 15 residues. The germline V gene encodes CDR1 SGHKS and CDR2 YYEKEE (reference sequence). Trimming cost V 4 bases and J 5 bases; bases outside gene matches: 10. CDR3 bases: TGTGCCAGCAGCACCGACCAGGGGGCGCGGGAGACCCAGTACTTC. Its protein is CASSTDQGARETQYF.

Points on this clone: Other DNA sequences in the same sample also yield this CDR3. This chain joins TRBV6-6 and TRBJ2-7; TRBD1 matches at 9 bases. CDR1 and CDR2 from the germline V gene are MNHNY and SVGAGI (reference sequence). This CDR3 region has 14 residues. V lost 5 bases, J lost 6 bases, and 8 bases stayed unmatched. The CDR3 sequence: CASSQGQGGGEQYF. The CDR3 DNA is TGTGCCAGCAGTCAGGGACAGGGTGGAGGCGAGCAGTACTTC.

This rearrangement joins TRBV28 to TRBJ1-5, with D perhaps TRBD1 (6 bases). Germline CDR1 reads MDHEN; CDR2 reads SYDVKM. The CDR3 extends over 16 amino acids. V lost 10 bases and J 2 bases, leaving 21 bases between the germline ends. The CDR3 DNA is TGTGCCATCAAAGACAGGCCCGGAGGTGGCAATCAGCCCCAGCATTTT. This encodes CAIKDRPGGGNQPQHF.

The V call is TRBV7-2, the J call TRBJ2-3, with 8 bases aligning to TRBD2. With 5 bases clipped from V and 3 bases from J, the junction kept 4 bases outside the gene matches. The CDR3 has 14 residues. Germline CDR1 is SGHTA and CDR2 is FQGNSA. Here the CDR3 DNA reads TGTGCCAGCAGCCCGGGAGGGGCAACAGATACGCAGTATTTT. Its protein is CASSPGGATDTQYF.

The chain uses TRBV6-1 and TRBJ2-7, with 9 bases aligning to TRBD1. Per the germline V gene, CDR1 is MNHNS and CDR2 is SASEGT. This CDR3 comprises 15 residues. With V trimmed by 4 bases and J by 2 bases, 6 bases remained unmatched. The CDR3 coding sequence is TGTGCCAGCAGTGCAGGACAGGGGCTCACCTACGAGCAGTACTTC. Amino acid sequence: CASSAGQGLTYEQYF.

V gene TRBV7-2 combines with J gene TRBJ2-5; possibly TRBD2 for D (6 bases). Trimming cost V 6 bases and J 2 bases, with 10 bases left between them. This CDR3 is 13 amino acids long. Germline V CDR1 and CDR2: SGHTA, FQGNSA. The CDR3 here is CASRGGRQETQYF. The CDR3, as DNA: TGTGCCAGCAGGGGGGGACGTCAAGAGACCCAGTACTTC.

The gene calls are TRBV19 and TRBJ1-4; the D gene is possibly TRBD1 (6 bases). The germline gives CDR1 LNHDA, CDR2 SQIVND (reference sequence). The V end lost 3 bases, the J end lost 6 bases, and 14 bases lay between the germline ends. CDR3 length: 15 amino acids. CDR3: CASSILGAFDEKLFF. Written as DNA, the CDR3 is TGTGCCAGTAGTATCTTGGGGGCGTTTGATGAAAAACTGTTTTTT.

This chain links TRBV29-1 with TRBJ2-1; the match to TRBD2 covers 9 bases. J lost 6 bases, V lost 5 bases, and 5 bases had no gene match. Germline values: CDR1 SQVTM, CDR2 ANQGSEA. The CDR3 length is 13 residues. The CDR3 nucleotides read TGCAGCGTTTACCTAGCGGGATCCAATGAGCAGTTCTTC. Its translation is CSVYLAGSNEQFF.

Only a few counts were recorded for this clone. This chain links TRBV7-8 with TRBJ1-2, with TRBD1 as a possible D gene (6 bases). Looked up from germline, CDR1 is SGHVS and CDR2 is FQNEAQ. The CDR3 extends over 12 amino acids. Trimming left V 5 bases short and J 5 bases short, with 9 bases between. The CDR3 reads CASSPGQYGYTF. The CDR3 nucleotides are TGTGCCAGCAGCCCCGGACAGTATGGCTACACCTTC. Based on the CDR3 plus reference TRBV7-8 and TRBJ1-2, the full variable domain is GAGVSQSPRYKVAKRGQDVALRCDPISGHVSLFWYQQALGQGPEFLTYFQNEAQLDKSGLPSDRFFAERPEGSVSTLKIQRTQQEDSAVYLCASSPGQYGYTFGSGTRLTVV.

J is TRBJ1-2 and V is TRBV6-5; 7 bases agree with TRBD1. The CDR3 is 14 residues long. Germline V lookup: CDR1 MNHEY, CDR2 SVGAGI. J lost 7 bases, V lost 0 bases, and 5 bases had no gene match. The CDR3 DNA is TGTGCCAGCAGTTACTCGAGGCCAGGGGGTGGCTACACCTTC. Protein sequence: CASSYSRPGGGYTF.

This sequence joins TRBV6-5 and TRBJ2-3; 11 bases are shared with TRBD2. J was trimmed by 3 bases and V by 4 bases; bases with no gene match: 3. This CDR3 is built from 15 residues. Per germline, CDR1 MNHEY and CDR2 SVGAGI. The CDR3, as DNA: TGTGCCAGCAGTTTAGCGGGAGGGCCTACAGATACGCAGTATTTT. This sequence encodes CASSLAGGPTDTQYF.